Sequencing of this T cell receptor (beta chain) was carried out in a study of blood T cells in healthy people across ages. Study-level results: When set beside aged donors, long-lived donors presented more naive CD4+ cells and higher diversity. Diversity estimates from one million T cells were considered underestimates.

In the case of this clonotype: Its target is unknown.

Next came a second PCR, run for about 7 to 12 cycles, which used a sample-barcoded 5' primer along with a J-beta primer mix. Each CDR3 protein gets one entry after TCRdb re-called the 5' RACE reads with MiXCR. The sample has hundreds of thousands of distinct CDR3 sequences; around 43% are singletons. Each donor's blood draw was 8.5 to 10 milliliters of peripheral blood. Samples each had at least 6 micrograms of total RNA extracted. The junction had 7 bases not matched to a gene; V was cut back by 1 base and J by 4 bases. Germline CDR1 DFQATT, CDR2 SNEGSKA (reference sequence). The CDR3 has 16 residues.

Sequences were obtained from blood. The receptor comes from an elderly man in good health. This chain joins TRBV20-1 and TRBJ2-2, with 9 bases that match TRBD2. The CDR3 sequence is CSARGLAGDGTGELFF. The CDR3 bases are TGCAGTGCTAGAGGGTTAGCGGGAGATGGCACCGGGGAGCTGTTTTTT.